The entry that follows covers one T cell receptor (beta chain) sequence. The entire patient cohort was treatment-naive prior to thyroid surgery. The data were taken from a study of metastatic and nonmetastatic thyroid tumors. Via MiXCR, TCRdb re-called the PCR reads. This repertoire shows some 21,000 clones, 28% found once; its top ten account for more than 13%. Sequencing was done on a sample of tumor tissue. The TCR comes from a male donor with papillary thyroid cancer or a benign thyroid nodule (not recorded which). Some clones in this sample may be carry-over from other donors' samples.

CDR3 loop: CASSLNSGTNTEAFF. The CDR3 bases are TGCGCCAGCAGCTTGAATTCCGGGACAAACACTGAAGCTTTCTTT. The V gene is TRBV5-1, the J gene TRBJ1-1; a weak D match, TRBD1 (6 bases). The germline V and J ends were trimmed by 1 base and 2 bases, with 12 bases remaining between them. Germline assignment: CDR1 SGHRS and CDR2 YFSETQ. CDR3 size: 15 residues.